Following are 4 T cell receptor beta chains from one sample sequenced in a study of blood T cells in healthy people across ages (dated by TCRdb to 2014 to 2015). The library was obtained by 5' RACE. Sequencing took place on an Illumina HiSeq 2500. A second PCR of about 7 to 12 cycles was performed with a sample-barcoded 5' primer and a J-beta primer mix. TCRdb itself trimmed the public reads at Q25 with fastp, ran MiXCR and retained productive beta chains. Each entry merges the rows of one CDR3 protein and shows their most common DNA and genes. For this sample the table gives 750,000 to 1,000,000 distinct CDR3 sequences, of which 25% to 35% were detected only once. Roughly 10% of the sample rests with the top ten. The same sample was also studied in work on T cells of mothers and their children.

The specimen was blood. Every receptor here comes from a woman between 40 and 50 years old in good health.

The CDR3 is CASSLVPAGGYNEQYF. The CDR3 DNA sequence: TGCGCCAGCAGCTTGGTCCCAGCGGGGGGTTACAATGAGCAGTACTTC. The genes are TRBV5-1 and TRBJ2-5, with 9 positions matching TRBD2. This CDR3 is built from 16 residues. CDR1 is SGHRS, CDR2 YFSETQ, per germline. V gave up 0 bases and J gave up 11 bases; unmatched junction bases: 14.

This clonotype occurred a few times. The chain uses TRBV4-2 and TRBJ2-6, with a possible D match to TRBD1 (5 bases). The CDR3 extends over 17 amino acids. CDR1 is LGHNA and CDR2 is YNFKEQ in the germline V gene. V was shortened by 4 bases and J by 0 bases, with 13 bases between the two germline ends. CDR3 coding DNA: TGTGCCAGCAGCCGAACTTCAGGGATCTCTGGGGCCAACGTCCTGACTTTC. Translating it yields CASSRTSGISGANVLTF.

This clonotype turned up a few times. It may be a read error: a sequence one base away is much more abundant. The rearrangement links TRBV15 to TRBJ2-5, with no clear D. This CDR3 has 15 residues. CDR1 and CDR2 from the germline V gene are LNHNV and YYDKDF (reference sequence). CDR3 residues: CATGRDPLAQETQYF. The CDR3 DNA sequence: TGTGCCACCGGCAGAGATCCATTGGCCCAGGAGACCCAGTACTTC.

Here the CDR3 reads CASQPRREMETQYF. The CDR3 bases are TGTGCCAGCCAACCCAGGAGGGAAATGGAGACCCAGTACTTC. The J gene is TRBJ2-5, the V gene TRBV2; D may be TRBD2 (6 bases). The CDR3 is made up of 14 amino acids. Germline-derived CDR1 and CDR2 are SNHLY and FYNNEI. V was cut by 8 bases and J by 5 bases, with 18 bases left in between.